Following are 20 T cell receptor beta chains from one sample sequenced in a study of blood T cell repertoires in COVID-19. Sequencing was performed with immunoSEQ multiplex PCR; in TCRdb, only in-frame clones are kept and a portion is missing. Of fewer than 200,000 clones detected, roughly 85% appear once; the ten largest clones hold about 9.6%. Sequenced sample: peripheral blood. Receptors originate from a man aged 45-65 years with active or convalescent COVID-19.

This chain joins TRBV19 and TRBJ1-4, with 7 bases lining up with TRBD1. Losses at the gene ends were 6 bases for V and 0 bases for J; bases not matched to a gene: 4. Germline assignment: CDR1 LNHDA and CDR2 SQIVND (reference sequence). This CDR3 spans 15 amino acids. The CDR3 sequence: CASSQQGSTNEKLFF. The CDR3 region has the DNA TGTGCCAGTAGCCAACAGGGGTCAACTAATGAAAAACTGTTTTTT.

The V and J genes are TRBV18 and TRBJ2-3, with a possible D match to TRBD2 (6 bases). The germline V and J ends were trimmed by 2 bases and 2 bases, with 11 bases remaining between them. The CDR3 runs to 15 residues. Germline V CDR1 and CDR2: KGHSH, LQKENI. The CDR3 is CASSPSGEVTDTQYF. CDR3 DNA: TGTGCCAGCTCACCATCGGGGGAGGTCACAGATACGCAGTATTTT.

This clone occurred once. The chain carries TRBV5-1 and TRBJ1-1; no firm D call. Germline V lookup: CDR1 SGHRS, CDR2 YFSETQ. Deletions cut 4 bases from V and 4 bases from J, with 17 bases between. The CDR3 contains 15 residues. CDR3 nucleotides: TGCGCCAGCAGCCGGGGTGTTGGCAGTCGCACTGAAGCTTTCTTT. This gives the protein CASSRGVGSRTEAFF.

The CDR3 nucleotides read TGTGCCAGCAGCTTATGGGAGAATGAAAAACTGTTTTTT. Protein product: CASSLWENEKLFF. This chain connects TRBV7-2 to TRBJ1-4; D not resolved. Trimming took 2 bases from V and 5 from J, leaving 6 bases between them. The CDR3 spans 13 residues. Germline CDR1 SGHTA, CDR2 FQGNSA.

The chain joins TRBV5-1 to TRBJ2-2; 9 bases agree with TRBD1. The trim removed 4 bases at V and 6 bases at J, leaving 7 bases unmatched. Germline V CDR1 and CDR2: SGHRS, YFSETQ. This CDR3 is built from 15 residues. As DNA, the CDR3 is TGCGCCAGCAGCCCCCCGGGACAGGGAGCCGGGGAGCTGTTTTTT. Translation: CASSPPGQGAGELFF.

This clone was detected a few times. The CDR3 DNA reads TGTGCTAGTGGTCTCCTTACCCCGGGACAGGGTTCTTCACCCCTCCACTTT. Its translation: CASGLLTPGQGSSPLHF. The V gene is TRBV12-5, the J gene TRBJ1-6, with 9 bases fitting TRBD1. CDR1 LGHNT and CDR2 FRNRAP come from the germline V gene. The CDR3 length is 17 residues. Germline trimming cut 5 bases from V and 9 bases from J; bases unmatched to any gene: 14.

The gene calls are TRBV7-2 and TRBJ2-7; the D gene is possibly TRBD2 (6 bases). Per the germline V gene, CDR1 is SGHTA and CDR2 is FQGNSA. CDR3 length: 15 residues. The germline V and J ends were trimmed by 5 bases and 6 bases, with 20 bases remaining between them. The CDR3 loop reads CASSPGTAKFVEQYF. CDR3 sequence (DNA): TGTGCCAGCAGCCCTGGGACTGCCAAGTTTGTCGAGCAGTACTTC.

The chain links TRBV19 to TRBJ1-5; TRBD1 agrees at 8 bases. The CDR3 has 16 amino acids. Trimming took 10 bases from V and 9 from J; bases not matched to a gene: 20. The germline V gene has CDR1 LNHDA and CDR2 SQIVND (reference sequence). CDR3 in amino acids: CANYPGTGKIKSPQHF. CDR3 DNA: TGTGCCAACTACCCCGGGACAGGCAAAATCAAATCGCCCCAGCATTTT.

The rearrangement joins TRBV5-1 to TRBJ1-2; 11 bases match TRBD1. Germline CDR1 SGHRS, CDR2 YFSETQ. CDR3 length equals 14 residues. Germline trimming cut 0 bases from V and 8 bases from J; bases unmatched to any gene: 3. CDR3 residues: CASSLDGTGGGYTF. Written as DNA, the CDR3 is TGCGCCAGCAGCTTGGACGGGACAGGGGGAGGCTACACCTTC.

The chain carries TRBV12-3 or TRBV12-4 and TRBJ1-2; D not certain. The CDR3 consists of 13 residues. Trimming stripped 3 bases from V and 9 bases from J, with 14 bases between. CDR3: CASSLGGPESYTF. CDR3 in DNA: TGTGCCAGCAGTTTGGGAGGGCCGGAGAGCTACACCTTC.

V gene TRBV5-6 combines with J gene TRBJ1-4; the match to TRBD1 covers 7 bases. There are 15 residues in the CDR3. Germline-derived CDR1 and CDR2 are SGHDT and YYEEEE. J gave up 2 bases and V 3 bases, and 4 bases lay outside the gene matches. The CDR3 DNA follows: TGTGCCAGCAGCTCAGGGGGAGCGACTAATGAAAAACTGTTTTTT. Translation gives CASSSGGATNEKLFF.

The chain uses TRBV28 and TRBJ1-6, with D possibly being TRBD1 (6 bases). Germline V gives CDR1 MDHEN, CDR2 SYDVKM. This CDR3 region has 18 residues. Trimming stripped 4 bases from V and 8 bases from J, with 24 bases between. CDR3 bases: TGTGCCAGCAGTTCACCTCAAATCGCCAGGGGAAAGTATTCACCCCTCCACTTT. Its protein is CASSSPQIARGKYSPLHF.

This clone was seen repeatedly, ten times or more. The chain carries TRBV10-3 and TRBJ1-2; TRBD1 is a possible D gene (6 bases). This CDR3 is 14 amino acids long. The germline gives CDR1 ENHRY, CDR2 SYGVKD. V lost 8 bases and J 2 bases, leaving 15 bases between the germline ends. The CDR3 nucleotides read TGTGCCATCGGAGAAGGGGGACCAAACTATGGCTACACCTTC. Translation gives CAIGEGGPNYGYTF.

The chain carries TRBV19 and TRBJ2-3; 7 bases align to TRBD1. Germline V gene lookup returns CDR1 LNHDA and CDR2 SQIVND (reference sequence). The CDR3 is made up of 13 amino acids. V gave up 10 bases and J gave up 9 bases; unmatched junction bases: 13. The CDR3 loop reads CATYGTDGTTQYF. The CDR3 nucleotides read TGTGCCACTTACGGGACAGACGGAACGACGCAGTATTTT.

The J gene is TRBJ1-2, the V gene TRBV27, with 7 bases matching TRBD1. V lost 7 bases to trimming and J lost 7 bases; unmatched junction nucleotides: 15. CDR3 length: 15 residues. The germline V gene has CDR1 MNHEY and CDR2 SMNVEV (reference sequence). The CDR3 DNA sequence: TGTGCCAGCAAAATCAAACCCGGGACAGATAGTGGCTACACCTTC. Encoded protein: CASKIKPGTDSGYTF.

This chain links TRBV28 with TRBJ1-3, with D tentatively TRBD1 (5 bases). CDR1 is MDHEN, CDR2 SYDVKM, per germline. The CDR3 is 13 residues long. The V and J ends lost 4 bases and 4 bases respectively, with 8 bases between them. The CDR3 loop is CASSYDRGNTIYF. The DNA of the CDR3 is TGTGCCAGCAGTTATGACAGAGGAAACACCATATATTTT.

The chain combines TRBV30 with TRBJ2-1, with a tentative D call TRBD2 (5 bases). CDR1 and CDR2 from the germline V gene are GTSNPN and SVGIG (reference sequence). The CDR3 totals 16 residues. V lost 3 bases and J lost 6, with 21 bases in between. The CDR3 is CAWSDIAGEGFNEQFF. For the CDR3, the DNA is TGTGCCTGGAGCGATATAGCCGGAGAGGGCTTCAATGAGCAGTTCTTC.

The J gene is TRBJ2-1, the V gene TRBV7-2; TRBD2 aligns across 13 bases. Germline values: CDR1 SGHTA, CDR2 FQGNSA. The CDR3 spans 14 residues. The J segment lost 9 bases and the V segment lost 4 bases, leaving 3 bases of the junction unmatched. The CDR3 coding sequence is TGTGCCAGCAGCTCGGGACTAGCGGGATCTGAGCAGTTCTTC. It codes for CASSSGLAGSEQFF. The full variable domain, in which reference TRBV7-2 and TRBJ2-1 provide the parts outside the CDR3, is GAGVSQSPSNKVTEKGKDVELRCDPISGHTALYWYRQSLGQGLEFLIYFQGNSAPDKSGLPSDRFSAERTGGSVSTLTIQRTQQEDSAVYLCASSSGLAGSEQFFGPGTRLTVL.

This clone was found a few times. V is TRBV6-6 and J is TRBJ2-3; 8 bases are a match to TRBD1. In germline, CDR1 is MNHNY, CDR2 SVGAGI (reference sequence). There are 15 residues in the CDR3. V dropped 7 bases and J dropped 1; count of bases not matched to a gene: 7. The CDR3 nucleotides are TGTGCCAGCACTGACCAGGGGGCCGGCACAGATACGCAGTATTTT. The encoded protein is CASTDQGAGTDTQYF.

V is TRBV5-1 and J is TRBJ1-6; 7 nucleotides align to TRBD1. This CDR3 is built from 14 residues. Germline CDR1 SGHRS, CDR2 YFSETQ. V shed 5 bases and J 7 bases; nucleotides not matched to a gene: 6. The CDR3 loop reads CASRRGTENSPLHF. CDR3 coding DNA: TGCGCCAGCAGACGAGGGACAGAGAATTCACCCCTCCACTTT.